The 16 T cell receptor beta chains given below trace back to one sample, sequenced in a study of response to subunit inactivated influenza vaccine. TCRdb re-analysed the RT-PCR reads in MiXCR, keeping a single row per CDR3 protein. The data show approximately 500,000 distinct CDR3 sequences, with approximately 13% seen just once and about 12% held by the top ten. The material sequenced was PBMCs from blood, taken 40 to 50 days after vaccination. The receptors derive from a man aged 50 to 60 who received an inactivated influenza vaccine.

This clonotype was recorded a few times. The J gene is TRBJ2-1, the V gene TRBV4-3; tentatively, D is TRBD2 (6 bases). V dropped 2 bases and J dropped 4 bases, with 12 bases sitting between them. Germline V gene sequence: CDR1 LGHNA, CDR2 YSLEER. This CDR3 has 15 amino acids. CDR3 protein: CASSQSRGGYNEQFF. CDR3 sequence (DNA): TGCGCCAGCAGCCAAAGTCGGGGAGGTTACAATGAGCAGTTCTTC.

This clonotype was counted between two and nine times. The chain couples TRBV5-1 to TRBJ2-3; D might be TRBD2 (6 bases). The CDR3 runs to 13 residues. The germline V and J ends were trimmed by 4 bases and 6 bases, with 12 bases remaining between them. From germline, CDR1 is SGHRS and CDR2 YFSETQ. The CDR3 DNA follows: TGCGCCAGCAGCCGGGACTTGAGGGATACGCAGTATTTT. Translating it yields CASSRDLRDTQYF. The entire variable domain, with the rest obtained from reference TRBV5-1 and TRBJ2-3, is as follows: KAGVTQTPRYLIKTRGQQVTLSCSPISGHRSVSWYQQTPGQGLQFLFEYFSETQRNKGNFPGRFSGRQFSNSRSEMNVSTLELGDSALYLCASSRDLRDTQYFGPGTRLTVL.

This clonotype was recorded at least ten times. The chain combines TRBV20-1 with TRBJ2-7; D is unresolved. V was cut by 5 bases and J by 1 base, with 12 bases left in between. The CDR3 runs to 13 residues. Looked up from germline, CDR1 is DFQATT and CDR2 is SNEGSKA (reference sequence). The CDR3 loop is CSAALTGSYEQYF. The CDR3 region has the DNA TGCAGTGCTGCCTTGACCGGATCCTACGAGCAGTACTTC.

This chain links TRBV20-1 with TRBJ1-6, with D maybe TRBD1 (5 bases). The CDR3 is 13 amino acids. Trimming stripped 6 bases from V and 6 bases from J, with 12 bases between. Germline V gene sequence: CDR1 DFQATT, CDR2 SNEGSKA (reference sequence). CDR3 nucleotide sequence: TGCAGTGCGCATCAGGGTTTTAATTCACCCCTCCACTTT. Amino acid sequence: CSAHQGFNSPLHF.

This clonotype was detected many times. The chain uses TRBV12-3 or TRBV12-4 and TRBJ1-2, with 8 nucleotides matching TRBD1. V shed 6 bases, J shed 8 bases, and the junction held 11 bases outside the gene matches. The CDR3 consists of 14 residues. CDR3 protein: CASSRTGRRYGYTF. CDR3 DNA sequence: TGTGCCAGCAGCCGGACAGGGAGAAGGTACGGCTACACCTTC.

This clonotype has a handful of counts. The V call is TRBV25-1, the J call TRBJ1-1; a weak D match, TRBD1 (5 bases). The CDR3 is 17 amino acids. CDR1 MGHDK and CDR2 SYGVNS come from the germline V gene. Trimming shortened V by 8 bases and J by 8 bases, and 30 bases separated the two germline ends. CDR3 DNA sequence: TGTGCCAGCTCCACCCCGGGGCCGAAGGCCGAACTTGCCGAAGCTTTCTTT. This encodes CASSTPGPKAELAEAFF. Variable domain in full (rest from reference TRBV25-1 and TRBJ1-1): EADIYQTPRYLVIGTGKKITLECSQTMGHDKMYWYQQDPGMELHLIHYSYGVNSTEKGDLSSESTVSRIRTEHFPLTLESARPSHTSQYLCASSTPGPKAELAEAFFGQGTRLTVV.

This clonotype occurred a few times. The rearrangement links TRBV9 to TRBJ2-2; D is unresolved. CDR1 SGDLS and CDR2 YYNGEE come from the germline V gene. V gave up 0 bases and J gave up 6 bases, with 3 bases separating them. CDR3 length equals 12 residues. The CDR3 sequence is CASSVEPGELFF. The CDR3 coding sequence is TGTGCCAGCAGCGTAGAGCCCGGGGAGCTGTTTTTT.

The table lists this clonotype with many counts. The V gene is TRBV29-1, the J gene TRBJ2-1, with 10 bases that match TRBD2. CDR1 is SQVTM, CDR2 ANQGSEA, per germline. After removal of 8 bases from V and 2 bases from J, the junction contained 9 bases not matched to a gene. The CDR3 loop spans 15 amino acids. The CDR3 here is CSHVLAGHTYNEQFF. In DNA, the CDR3 is TGCAGCCACGTACTAGCGGGGCACACCTACAATGAGCAGTTCTTC.

CDR3 sequence reads: CASRRTGLGGTEQFF. The DNA of the CDR3 is TGCGCCAGCAGGAGAACAGGGCTTGGTGGGACTGAGCAGTTCTTC. The V call is TRBV5-1, the J call TRBJ2-1; D perhaps matches TRBD1 (6 bases). This CDR3 contains 15 residues. Trimming removed 5 bases from V and 9 bases from J, with 21 bases in between. CDR1 is SGHRS, CDR2 YFSETQ, per germline.

The rearrangement links TRBV7-9 to TRBJ1-2, with D maybe TRBD1 (5 bases). Germline values: CDR1 SEHNR, CDR2 FQNEAQ (reference sequence). This CDR3 spans 15 amino acids. V lost 5 bases and J lost 4, with 17 bases in between. Written as DNA, the CDR3 is TGTGCCAGCAGCGCGGCCGGGACCCAAATCTATGGCTACACCTTC. Translated, it gives CASSAAGTQIYGYTF.

Many counts were recorded for this clonotype. One end of the junction fails to match germline, which may point to a read error. The chain employs TRBV20-1 and TRBJ1-5; D might be TRBD1 (5 bases). This CDR3 has 16 residues. The germline gives CDR1 DFQATT, CDR2 SNEGSKA (reference sequence). The CDR3 spells CSARVGLLGSYQPQHF. The CDR3 DNA follows: TGCAGTGCTAGAGTGGGGCTATTAGGTAGCTATCAGCCCCAGCATTTT.

The chain links TRBV20-1 to TRBJ1-4; 7 bases are shared with TRBD1. V lost 3 bases, J lost 7 bases, and 8 bases stayed unmatched. CDR3 length equals 14 residues. Germline lookup yields CDR1 DFQATT and CDR2 SNEGSKA (reference sequence). The CDR3 sequence is CSARKQGLSEKLFF. In DNA form, the CDR3 reads TGCAGTGCTAGGAAACAGGGGTTGAGTGAAAAACTGTTTTTT.

The rearrangement links TRBV20-1 to TRBJ2-7, with 8 bases aligning to TRBD1. The CDR3 is made up of 12 amino acids. The junction had 3 bases not matched to a gene; V was cut back by 3 bases and J by 5 bases. CDR1 is DFQATT and CDR2 is SNEGSKA in the germline V gene (reference sequence). In DNA form, the CDR3 reads TGCAGTGCTAGGGACAGGGACCACGAGCAGTACTTC. Residues: CSARDRDHEQYF.

This clonotype was seen more than once but under ten times. The CDR3 DNA reads TGTGCCAGCATTCTGCTAACACGGTTCTATGGCTACACCTTC. Protein product: CASILLTRFYGYTF. This chain connects TRBV12-3 or TRBV12-4 to TRBJ1-2; D is unresolved. The germline V and J ends were trimmed by 7 bases and 4 bases, with 16 bases remaining between them. The length of the CDR3 is 14 residues.

This clonotype was seen more than once but under ten times. The chain carries TRBV12-3 or TRBV12-4 and TRBJ1-3, with D uncertain. The germline V and J ends were trimmed by 3 bases and 1 base, with 13 bases remaining between them. The CDR3 has 16 amino acids. CDR3 coding DNA: TGTGCCAGCAGTTTGGGCGGCCCGTATTCTGGAAACACCATATATTTT. It yields the protein CASSLGGPYSGNTIYF.

V and J are TRBV21-1 and TRBJ2-2; TRBD1, the D gene given by the table, was not confirmed from the DNA. TRBV21-1 is a pseudogene. This CDR3 has 14 amino acids. Here the CDR3 reads CVRGAFSNTGELFF. The CDR3 coding sequence is TGTGTCAGAGGGGCATTCTCGAACACCGGGGAGCTGTTTTTT.